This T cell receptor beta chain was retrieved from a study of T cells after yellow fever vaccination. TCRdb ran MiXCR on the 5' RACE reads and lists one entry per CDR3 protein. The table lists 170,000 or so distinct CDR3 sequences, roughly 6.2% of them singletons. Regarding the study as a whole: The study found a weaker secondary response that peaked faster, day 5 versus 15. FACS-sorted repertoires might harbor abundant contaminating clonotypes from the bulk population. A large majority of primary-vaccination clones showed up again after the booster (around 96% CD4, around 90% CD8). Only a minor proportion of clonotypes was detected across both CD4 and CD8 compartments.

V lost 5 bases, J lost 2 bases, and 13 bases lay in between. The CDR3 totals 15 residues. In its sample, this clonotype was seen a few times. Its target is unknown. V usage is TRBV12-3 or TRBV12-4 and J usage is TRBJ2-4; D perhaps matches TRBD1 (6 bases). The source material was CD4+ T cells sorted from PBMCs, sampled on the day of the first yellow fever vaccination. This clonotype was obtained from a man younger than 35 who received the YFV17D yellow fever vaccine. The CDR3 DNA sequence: TGTGCCAGCAGTCCAAACCAGGGGACCAAAAACATTCAGTACTTC. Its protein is CASSPNQGTKNIQYF.